This T cell receptor (beta chain) was recorded in a study of T cell responses to AZD1222 COVID-19 vaccine. This CDR3 has 14 residues. Germline V gives CDR1 LNHDA, CDR2 SQIVND (reference sequence). With 8 bases removed from V and 6 bases from J, the gap between germline ends came to 19 bases. Study conclusions and caveats: Most donors were white British and more were female, and clonal diversity was possibly underestimated. The repertoires were collected only after the peak T cell response. Reports indicate that nearly half of spike-specific TCRs are directed at unmutated variant regions.

On this clone itself: What it binds is unknown.

Libraries were prepared by immunoSEQ multiplex PCR; TCRdb keeps only in-frame clonotypes and omits some of them. The table includes some 200,000 clones, around 90% detected once. The source material was peripheral blood, sampled on day 0 of AZD1222 vaccination. This clonotype was obtained from an adult in good health. The chain couples TRBV19 to TRBJ1-2; weak D call: TRBD1 (5 bases). The CDR3 nucleotides read TGTGCCAGTCTGGACACGGGTGGCTTTCATGGCTACACCTTC. This codes for CASLDTGGFHGYTF.